This T cell receptor (beta chain) was sequenced in a study of T cell responses to AZD1222 COVID-19 vaccine. Details on this clone: As yet, its antigen is unknown.

The method was immunoSEQ multiplex PCR; TCRdb's version includes in-frame clones alone and lacks a portion of them. The sample has approximately 150,000 clones, 92% seen once. General study findings and limits: Repertoires were collected only later (after the peak T cell response had occurred). Increases in Spike-specific TCR breadth and depth were seen after two AZD1222 doses. Distributed over spike, vaccine-associated CD4 TCRs predominated at 160-218 and 743-854.

V was clipped by 6 bases and J by 1 base, with 12 bases between them. The CDR3 loop spans 14 amino acids. Germline V CDR1 and CDR2: MNHEY, SVGAGI. Sample: peripheral blood, taken on day 0 of AZD1222 vaccination. This chain uses TRBV6-5 with TRBJ1-1, with D uncertain. The receptor was derived from an adult in good health. In nucleotides, the CDR3 is TGTGCCAGCAGGGCGGCGGTTTCGAACACTGAAGCTTTCTTT. It specifies CASRAAVSNTEAFF.